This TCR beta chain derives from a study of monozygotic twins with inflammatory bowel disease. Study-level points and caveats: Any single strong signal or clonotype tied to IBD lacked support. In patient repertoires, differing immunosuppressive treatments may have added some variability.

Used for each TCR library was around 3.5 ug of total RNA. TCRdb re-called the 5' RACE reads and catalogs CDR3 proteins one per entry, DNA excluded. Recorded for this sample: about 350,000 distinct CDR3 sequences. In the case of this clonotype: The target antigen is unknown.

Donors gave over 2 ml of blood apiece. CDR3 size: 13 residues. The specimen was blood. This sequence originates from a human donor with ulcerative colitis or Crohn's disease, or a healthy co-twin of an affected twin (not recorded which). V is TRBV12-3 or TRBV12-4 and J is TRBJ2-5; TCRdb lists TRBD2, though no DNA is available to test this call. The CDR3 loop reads CASTPGEGGTQYF.